This passage covers 8 T cell receptor beta chains from one sample sequenced in a study of T cells expressing NK-cell markers. TCRdb reworked the 5' RACE reads into one entry per CDR3 protein, no DNA. Its clone listing holds 200,000 to 300,000 distinct CDR3 sequences. What was sequenced was blood T cells: a sorted CD56 or NKG2C T cell subset, CD4+ or CD8+ T cells, or bulk PBMC T cells (not recorded which). The origin of the receptors is a woman aged 18-70 years in good health.

The genes are TRBV12-3 or TRBV12-4 and TRBJ1-5. CDR3 length: 13 residues. CDR3 sequence reads: CASSLSQNQPQHF.

The CDR3 region is CAISESGMNSPLHF. The chain carries TRBV10-3 and TRBJ1-6. Germline CDR1 ENHRY, CDR2 SYGVKD. This CDR3 comprises 14 residues.

This chain connects TRBV20-1 to TRBJ2-3; the D gene TCRdb calls, TRBD1, cannot be checked with no DNA. Germline CDR1 is DFQATT and CDR2 is SNEGSKA (reference sequence). The CDR3 extends over 15 amino acids. This CDR3 reads CSALTGDSSTDTQYF.

The V gene is TRBV6-1, the J gene TRBJ1-3. Germline assignment: CDR1 MNHNS and CDR2 SASEGT. This CDR3 comprises 14 residues. CDR3 protein: CASSTGNSGNTIYF.

The chain combines TRBV28 with TRBJ2-4; lacking DNA, the TRBD1 call made by TCRdb goes unchecked. The CDR3 extends over 16 amino acids. The germline gives CDR1 MDHEN, CDR2 SYDVKM. CDR3 amino acids: CASSLLTRDKENIQYF.

The J gene is TRBJ2-5, the V gene TRBV28; the TRBD1 assignment by TCRdb is unverifiable without DNA. CDR3 size: 15 residues. The V gene's germline CDR1 is MDHEN and CDR2 SYDVKM. The CDR3: CATDRAGVGPETQYF.

V is TRBV29-1 and J is TRBJ2-2. The CDR3 is 11 amino acids. The germline V gene encodes CDR1 SQVTM and CDR2 ANQGSEA. CDR3 residues: CSVKERGELFF.

The chain uses TRBV28 and TRBJ2-3; TCRdb's D call, TRBD1, is unchecked because there is no DNA. Germline-derived CDR1 and CDR2 are MDHEN and SYDVKM. This CDR3 has 17 amino acids. The CDR3 protein is CASSLDRDGPGADTQYF. The variable domain in full, completed from reference TRBV28 and TRBJ2-3, reads DVKVTQSSRYLVKRTGEKVFLECVQDMDHENMFWYRQDPGLGLRLIYFSYDVKMKEKGDIPEGYSVSREKKERFSLILESASTNQTSMYLCASSLDRDGPGADTQYFGPGTRLTVL.